The rows below give T cell receptor beta chains drawn from one sample of a study of beta chain features in type 1 diabetes. Clones were read by immunoSEQ multiplex PCR, and TCRdb kept only the in-frame ones, dropping some. The sample lists approximately 730,000 clones; about an eighth were seen once. The sequencing input was naive CD4+ T cells from blood. These receptors were obtained from a man aged 18 to 29 with type 1 diabetes. The CDR3 runs from the conserved cysteine through the conserved F or W. D genes are given only for firm matches. Part of the rows lack a size; the others show once, few, many or a class for expanded clones.

cdr3_length j_call clone_size d_call v_call cdr3_nt cdr3_aa
13 TRBJ1-1 few TRBD1 TRBV27 TGTGCCAGCAGTTTATTCGGGACAGGGTACGCTTTCTTT CASSLFGTGYAFF
13 TRBJ1-4 NA NA TRBV18 TGTGCCAGCTCACCAGCAACTAATGAAAAACTGTTTTTT CASSPATNEKLFF
15 TRBJ2-7 NA TRBD1 TRBV5-1 TGCGCCAGCAGCTTGGTCGGAGGACAGGGCTACGAGCAGTACTTC CASSLVGGQGYEQYF
13 TRBJ1-1 few NA TRBV6-5 TGTGCCAGCAGTTACTCGGCGGGGACTGAAGCTTTCTTT CASSYSAGTEAFF
14 TRBJ1-2 few NA TRBV4-1 TGCGCCAGCAGCCAAGATGAAACCGGCTATGGCTACACCTTC CASSQDETGYGYTF
14 TRBJ2-2 few NA TRBV13 TGTGCCAGCAGCAGAAGTAGTAACACCGGGGAGCTGTTTTTT CASSRSSNTGELFF
12 TRBJ1-1 few NA TRBV29-1 TGCAGCGCTGGACAGACGAACACTGAAGCTTTCTTT CSAGQTNTEAFF
14 TRBJ2-3 NA NA TRBV28 TGTGCCAGCAGCCCGGGCCTTGACACAGATACGCAGTATTTT CASSPGLDTDTQYF
15 TRBJ2-1 NA NA TRBV7-9 TGTGCCAGCAGCCGCCGTGAGCTAGCAGGCAATGAGCAGTTCTTC CASSRRELAGNEQFF
14 TRBJ1-2 NA NA TRBV27 TGTGCCAGCAGTTTAGGTTCCGGGAACTATGGCTACACCTTC CASSLGSGNYGYTF
15 TRBJ2-1 few TRBD2 TRBV10-3 TGTGCCATCAGTGAGTCTACTAGCGGCGGCAATGAGCAGTTCTTC CAISESTSGGNEQFF
14 TRBJ2-4 few NA TRBV2 TGTGCCAGCAGTGAACTAGTAGCCAAAAACATTCAGTACTTC CASSELVAKNIQYF
15 TRBJ2-2 few NA TRBV18 TGTGCCAGCTCACCAGTGGCGGATTCCACCGGGGAGCTGTTTTTT CASSPVADSTGELFF
14 TRBJ2-3 few NA TRBV5-4 TGTGCCAGCAGCTTTCCCGGGGGCACAGATACGCAGTATTTT CASSFPGGTDTQYF
14 TRBJ1-1 NA NA TRBV12-5 TGTGCTAGTGGTCCTTCCCTGTCCCCCCAAGCAGCTTTCTTT CASGPSLSPQAAFF
14 TRBJ2-3 few NA TRBV6-6 TGTGCCAGCAGCCCGGGCCTTAGCACAGATACGCAGTATTTT CASSPGLSTDTQYF
14 TRBJ2-7 NA NA TRBV6-5 TGTGCCAGCAGTTACGGGCAGGCAGTAAGCGAGCAGTACTTC CASSYGQAVSEQYF
13 TRBJ1-6 NA NA TRBV25-1 TGTGCCAGCAGTGCATACAGGGATTCACCCCTCCACTTT CASSAYRDSPLHF
12 TRBJ1-4 NA NA TRBV30 TGTGCCTGGAGTGTTACAGGGTTCCAACTGTTTTTT CAWSVTGFQLFF
18 TRBJ2-6 NA TRBD1 TRBV18 TGTGCCAGCTCACCTAGGACAGGGGAGCCGCCTGGGGCCAACGTCCTGACTTTC CASSPRTGEPPGANVLTF
14 TRBJ1-4 NA NA TRBV6-5 TGTGCCAGCAGTTACAGACAGTTTAATGAAAAACTGTTTTTT CASSYRQFNEKLFF
13 TRBJ2-6 few NA TRBV6-5 TGTGCCAGCCAGCAATCTGGGGCCAACGTCCTGACTTTC CASQQSGANVLTF
12 TRBJ1-6 few NA TRBV6-5 TGTGCCAGCAGTTCGCAGAATTCACCCCTCCACTTT CASSSQNSPLHF
14 TRBJ2-7 NA NA TRBV6-1 TGTGCCAGCAGTGAACATCGTCAGTCCTACGAGCAGTACTTC CASSEHRQSYEQYF
11 TRBJ2-3 NA NA TRBV30 TGTGCCTGGAGTGTTTCAGATACGCAGTATTTT CAWSVSDTQYF
13 TRBJ1-6 NA NA TRBV10-3 TGTGCCATCAGTGAGTCACAGGAATCACCCCTCCACTTT CAISESQESPLHF
13 TRBJ1-2 NA NA TRBV7-2 TGTGCCAGCAGCTTAGGTCAGCTCTATGGCTACACCTTC CASSLGQLYGYTF
16 TRBJ1-2 NA TRBD1 TRBV7-6 TGTGCCAGCAGCCCCCAAGGACAGGGCGGTAACTATGGCTACACCTTC CASSPQGQGGNYGYTF
14 TRBJ2-7 few NA TRBV7-3 TGTGCCAGCATCCGTAGAGTTTCAACCTACGAGCAGTACTTC CASIRRVSTYEQYF
15 TRBJ2-3 few TRBD1 TRBV4-1 TGCGCCAGCAGCATAGACAGGGTGATCCTAGATACGCAGTATTTT CASSIDRVILDTQYF
14 TRBJ2-4 NA TRBD1 TRBV4-1 TGCGCCAGCAGCCATCCGGGACAGGGAAACATTCAGTACTTC CASSHPGQGNIQYF
16 TRBJ2-7 few NA TRBV25-1 TGTGCCAGCAGTGAATATGTCGCAGCACAGGGAGGGGAGCAGTACTTC CASSEYVAAQGGEQYF
14 TRBJ2-7 NA NA TRBV5-1 TGCGCCAGCAGCTCCCGGGACTTCATCTACGAGCAGTACTTC CASSSRDFIYEQYF
13 TRBJ1-1 NA TRBD1 TRBV2 TGTGCCAGCAGTGAACGACAGGGCTCTGAAGCTTTCTTT CASSERQGSEAFF
9 TRBJ1-6 few NA TRBV29-1 TGCAGCGTTGATTCACCCCTCCACTTT CSVDSPLHF
15 TRBJ1-2 few TRBD1 TRBV7-9 TGTGCCAGCAGCTCAACCCCGGGACAGGGAAATGGCTACACCTTC CASSSTPGQGNGYTF
12 TRBJ1-2 few TRBD1 TRBV30 TGTGCCTGGTCCCAGGGGGGATATGGCTACACCTTC CAWSQGGYGYTF
12 TRBJ2-7 NA TRBD1 TRBV29-1 TGCAGCGTTGGGACAGGGCCTCTAGAGCAGTACTTC CSVGTGPLEQYF
13 TRBJ1-5 NA NA TRBV28 TGTGCCAGCAGTTTTGAGGATTTACAGCCCCAGCATTTT CASSFEDLQPQHF
12 TRBJ2-3 NA NA TRBV30 TGTGCCTGGAGTGGGGGGACAGATACGCAGTATTTT CAWSGGTDTQYF
20 TRBJ1-5 NA TRBD1 TRBV29-1 TGCAGCGTTGAAGATCCCCGGGACAGGGGGTCCACAGTTAGCAATCAGCCCCAGCATTTT CSVEDPRDRGSTVSNQPQHF
14 TRBJ1-1 few NA TRBV6-4 TGTGCCAGCAGCTTGGATGCCATGAACACTGAAGCTTTCTTT CASSLDAMNTEAFF
15 TRBJ2-3 few NA TRBV29-1 TGCAGCGTTGGCGGCGGGAACCAGTATTCAGATACGCAGTATTTT CSVGGGNQYSDTQYF